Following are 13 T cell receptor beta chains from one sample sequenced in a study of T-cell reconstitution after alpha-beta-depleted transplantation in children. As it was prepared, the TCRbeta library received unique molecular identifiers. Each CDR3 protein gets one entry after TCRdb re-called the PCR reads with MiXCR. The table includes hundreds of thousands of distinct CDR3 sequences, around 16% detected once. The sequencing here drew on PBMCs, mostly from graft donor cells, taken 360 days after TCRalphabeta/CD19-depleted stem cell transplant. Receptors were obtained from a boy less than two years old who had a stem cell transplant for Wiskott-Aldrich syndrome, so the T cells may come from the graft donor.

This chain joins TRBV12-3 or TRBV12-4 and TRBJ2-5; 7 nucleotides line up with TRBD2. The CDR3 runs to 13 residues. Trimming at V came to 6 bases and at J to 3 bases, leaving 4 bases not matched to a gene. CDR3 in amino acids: CASSLLAEETQYF. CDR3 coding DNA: TGTGCCAGCAGCCTTCTAGCGGAAGAGACCCAGTACTTC.

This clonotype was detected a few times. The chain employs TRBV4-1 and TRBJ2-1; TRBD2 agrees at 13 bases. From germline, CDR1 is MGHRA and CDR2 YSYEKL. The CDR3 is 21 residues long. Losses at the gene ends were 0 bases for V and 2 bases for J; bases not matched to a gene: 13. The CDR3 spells CASSQDYSPTSGRAAYNEQFF. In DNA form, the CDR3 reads TGCGCCAGCAGCCAAGACTATAGCCCTACTAGCGGGAGGGCCGCCTACAATGAGCAGTTCTTC.

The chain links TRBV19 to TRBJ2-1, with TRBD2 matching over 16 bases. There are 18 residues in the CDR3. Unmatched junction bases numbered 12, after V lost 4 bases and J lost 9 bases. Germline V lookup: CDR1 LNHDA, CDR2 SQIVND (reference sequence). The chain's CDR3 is CASSTPGLAGGPRVEQFF. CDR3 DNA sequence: TGTGCCAGTAGTACTCCGGGACTAGCGGGAGGGCCGAGGGTTGAGCAGTTCTTC.

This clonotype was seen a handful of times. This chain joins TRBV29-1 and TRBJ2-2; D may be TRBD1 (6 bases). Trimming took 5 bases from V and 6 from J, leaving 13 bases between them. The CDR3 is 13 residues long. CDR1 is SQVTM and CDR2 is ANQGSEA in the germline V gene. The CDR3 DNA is TGCAGCGTTTTCTGGGGGCGACCCGGGGAGCTGTTTTTT. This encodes CSVFWGRPGELFF.

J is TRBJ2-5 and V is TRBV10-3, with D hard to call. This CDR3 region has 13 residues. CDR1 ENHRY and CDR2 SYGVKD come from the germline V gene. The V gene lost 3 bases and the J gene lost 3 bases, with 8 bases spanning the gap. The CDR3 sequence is CAISDYGKETQYF. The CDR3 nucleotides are TGTGCCATCAGTGACTACGGTAAAGAGACCCAGTACTTC.

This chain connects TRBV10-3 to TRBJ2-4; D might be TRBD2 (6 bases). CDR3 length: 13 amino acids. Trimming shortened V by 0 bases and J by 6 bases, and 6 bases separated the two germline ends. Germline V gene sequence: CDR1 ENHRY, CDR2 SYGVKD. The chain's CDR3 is CAISESGGNIQYF. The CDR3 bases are TGTGCCATCAGTGAGTCCGGGGGAAACATTCAGTACTTC.

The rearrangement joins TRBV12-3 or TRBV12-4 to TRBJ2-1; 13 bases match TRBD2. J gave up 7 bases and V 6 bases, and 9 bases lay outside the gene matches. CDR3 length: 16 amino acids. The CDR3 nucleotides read TGTGCCAGCAGCCCATCCGGGACTAGCGGGAAGAATGAGCAGTTCTTC. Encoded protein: CASSPSGTSGKNEQFF.

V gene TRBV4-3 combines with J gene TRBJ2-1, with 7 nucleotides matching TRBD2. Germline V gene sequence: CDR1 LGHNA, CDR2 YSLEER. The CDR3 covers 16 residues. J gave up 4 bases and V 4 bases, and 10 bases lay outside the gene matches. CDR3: CASSPEPGLLYNEQFF. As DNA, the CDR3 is TGCGCCAGCAGCCCCGAACCGGGACTACTATACAATGAGCAGTTCTTC.

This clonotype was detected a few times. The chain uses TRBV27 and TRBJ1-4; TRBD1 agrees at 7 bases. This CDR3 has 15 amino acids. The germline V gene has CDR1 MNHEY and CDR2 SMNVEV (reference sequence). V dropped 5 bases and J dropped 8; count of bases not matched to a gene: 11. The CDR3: CASSTRQGREEKLFF. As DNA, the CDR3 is TGTGCCAGCAGTACCCGACAGGGTAGAGAGGAAAAACTGTTTTTT.

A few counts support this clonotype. The CDR3 loop reads CASNRRRDETQYF. CDR3 DNA: TGTGCCAGCAATAGAAGGAGGGATGAGACCCAGTACTTC. The chain couples TRBV2 to TRBJ2-5, with D possibly matching TRBD2 (6 bases). The V gene's germline CDR1 is SNHLY and CDR2 FYNNEI. Trimming stripped 7 bases from V and 5 bases from J, with 14 bases between. CDR3 length equals 13 residues.

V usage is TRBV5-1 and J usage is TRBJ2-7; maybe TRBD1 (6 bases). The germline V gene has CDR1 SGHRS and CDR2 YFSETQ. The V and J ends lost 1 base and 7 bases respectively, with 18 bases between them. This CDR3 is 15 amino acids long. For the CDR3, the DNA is TGCGCCAGCAGCTTGTCGCCAGGGGTACCGAGTGAGCAGTACTTC. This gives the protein CASSLSPGVPSEQYF.

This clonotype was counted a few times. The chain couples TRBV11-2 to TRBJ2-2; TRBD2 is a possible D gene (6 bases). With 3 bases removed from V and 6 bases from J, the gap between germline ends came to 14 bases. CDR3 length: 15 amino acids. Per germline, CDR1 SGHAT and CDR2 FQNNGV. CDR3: CASSLEGRRAGELFF. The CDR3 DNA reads TGTGCCAGCAGCTTGGAGGGTAGGCGAGCCGGGGAGCTGTTTTTT.

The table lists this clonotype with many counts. The CDR3 protein is CSSEWGITDTQYF. CDR3 in DNA: TGCAGCTCCGAATGGGGTATCACAGATACGCAGTATTTT. This chain links TRBV29-1 with TRBJ2-3; no firm D call. Trimming cost V 8 bases and J 2 bases, with 14 bases left between them. Germline CDR1 and CDR2: SQVTM and ANQGSEA. The CDR3 spans 13 residues.